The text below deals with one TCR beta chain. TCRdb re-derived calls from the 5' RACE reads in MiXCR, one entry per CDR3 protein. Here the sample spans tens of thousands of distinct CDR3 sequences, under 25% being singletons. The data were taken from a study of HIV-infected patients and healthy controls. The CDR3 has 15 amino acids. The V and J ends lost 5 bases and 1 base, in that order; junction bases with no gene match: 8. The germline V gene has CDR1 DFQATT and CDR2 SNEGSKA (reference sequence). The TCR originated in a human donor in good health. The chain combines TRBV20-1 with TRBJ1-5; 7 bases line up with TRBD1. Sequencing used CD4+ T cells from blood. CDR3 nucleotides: TGCAGTGCTGAAGGGACAGCCAGGAGCAATCAGCCCCAGCATTTT. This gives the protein CSAEGTARSNQPQHF.